This T cell receptor (beta chain) originates from a study of shared clonotypes between healthy human individuals. Trimming took 6 bases from V and 10 from J; bases not matched to a gene: 12. CDR1 MNHNY and CDR2 SVGAGI come from the germline V gene (reference sequence). The CDR3 covers 15 residues. TCRdb keeps only in-frame clones here, not all; method: immunoSEQ multiplex PCR. The top ten clones hold 0.32% of a sample with some 380,000 clones, about 96% of them seen once. Combination of CD45RO+ cells with CCR7-negative CD45RA+ TemRA cells was used for CD8 memory. This chain links TRBV6-6 with TRBJ2-1; TRBD2 aligns across 10 bases. The source is a man aged 25 to 40 in good health. Sequencing was done on a sample of memory CD8+ T cells sorted from blood. Subset of the sample: CD45RO+ cells pooled with CCR7-negative TemRA cells. The CDR3: CASRLAGVPDQEQFF. For the CDR3, the DNA is TGTGCCAGCAGGCTAGCGGGAGTCCCGGACCAAGAGCAGTTCTTC.